The 20 T cell receptor beta chains listed next were all sequenced from one sample in a study of radiation and T cells in renal cell carcinoma. The sample's treatment: 15 Gy SBRT to primary tumor, nephrectomy 4 weeks later. Measured with immunoSEQ multiplex PCR; TCRdb has only the in-frame clones, and not every one. Of about 13,000 clones in the sample, 25% to 35% were seen once. The starting material was tumor tissue, obtained from a patient whose treatment included radiotherapy and nephrectomy. Receptor source: a man between 60 and 70 years old with renal cell carcinoma.

This clone ranks as medium-sized. This sequence joins TRBV13 and TRBJ2-1, with unresolved D. V was cut by 0 bases and J by 9 bases, with 6 bases left in between. The CDR3 covers 12 residues. CDR1 PRHDT and CDR2 FYEKMQ come from the germline V gene (reference sequence). The CDR3 protein is CASSLGGGEQFF. The CDR3 bases are TGTGCCAGCAGCTTAGGGGGCGGTGAGCAGTTCTTC.

V usage is TRBV11-2 and J usage is TRBJ2-5, with unresolved D. CDR1 and CDR2 from the germline V gene are SGHAT and FQNNGV. V lost 1 base, J lost 5 bases, and 8 bases lay in between. CDR3 length: 13 amino acids. The DNA for the CDR3 is TGTGCCAGCAGCTTAGGTTTGGCGGAGACCCAGTACTTC. Translating it yields CASSLGLAETQYF.

This clone occurred many times. The V call is TRBV7-9, the J call TRBJ1-1; no definite D call. Per germline, CDR1 SEHNR and CDR2 FQNEAQ (reference sequence). Between the trimmed V and J ends, which lost 2 bases and 3 bases, there was a span of 13 bases. The CDR3 has 15 residues. The CDR3, as DNA: TGTGCCAGCAGCTTATTGCAAGCGCGGGACACTGAAGCTTTCTTT. This sequence encodes CASSLLQARDTEAFF.

The table lists this clone with a few counts. The V and J genes are TRBV7-9 and TRBJ2-1, with unresolved D. CDR3 size: 12 residues. Germline V gives CDR1 SEHNR, CDR2 FQNEAQ (reference sequence). Trimming took off 1 base at V and 8 bases at J, with 6 bases between the two ends. In nucleotides, the CDR3 is TGTGCCAGCAGCTTAGTTCCCCATGAGCAGTTCTTC. Its protein is CASSLVPHEQFF. Supplemented by reference TRBV7-9 and TRBJ2-1, the full variable domain reads DTGVSQNPRHKITKRGQNVTFRCDPISEHNRLYWYRQTLGQGPEFLTYFQNEAQLEKSRLLSDRFSAERPKGSFSTLEIQRTEQGDSAMYLCASSLVPHEQFFGPGTRLTVL.

This clone was detected only a few times. This chain uses TRBV19 with TRBJ1-1; 7 bases agree with TRBD1. In germline, CDR1 is LNHDA, CDR2 SQIVND (reference sequence). The CDR3 covers 14 residues. V lost 6 bases to trimming and J lost 1 base; unmatched junction nucleotides: 5. The CDR3 protein is CASRMGQKNTEAFF. CDR3 nucleotides: TGTGCCAGTAGAATGGGACAGAAGAACACTGAAGCTTTCTTT.

This clone is hyperexpanded (1% or more) by share. The V and J genes are TRBV5-4 and TRBJ2-7; no definite D call. Per the germline V gene, CDR1 is SGHNT and CDR2 is YYREEE (reference sequence). The germline V and J ends were trimmed by 2 bases and 4 bases, with 4 bases remaining between them. This CDR3 has 11 amino acids. CDR3 in amino acids: CASSLGYEQYF. The CDR3 DNA reads TGTGCCAGCAGCTTAGGATACGAGCAGTACTTC.

This clone is medium-sized in the sample. The chain carries TRBV11-3 and TRBJ2-3, with D possibly matching TRBD2 (6 bases). The CDR3 sequence is 12 residues long. Germline V lookup: CDR1 SGHNT, CDR2 YENEEA. Trimming removed 5 bases at V and 7 bases at J, with 10 bases between. The CDR3 DNA sequence: TGTGCCAGCAGCCCAGGCGGGAATACGCAGTATTTT. Translating it yields CASSPGGNTQYF.

The chain recombines TRBV7-2 with TRBJ2-1; a weak D match, TRBD1 (6 bases). The V end lost 3 bases, the J end lost 8 bases, and 11 bases lay between the germline ends. The CDR3 has 13 amino acids. From germline, CDR1 is SGHTA and CDR2 FQGNSA. The CDR3: CASSFQGYDEQFF. CDR3 nucleotide sequence: TGTGCCAGCAGCTTCCAGGGGTACGATGAGCAGTTCTTC.

This clone showed up many times. This sequence joins TRBV6-1 and TRBJ1-4; D ambiguous. The CDR3 contains 13 residues. CDR1 MNHNS and CDR2 SASEGT come from the germline V gene. Trimming removed 4 bases at V and 6 bases at J, with 9 bases between. CDR3 in amino acids: CASSVLRDEKLFF. The CDR3 DNA follows: TGTGCCAGCAGTGTCCTAAGGGATGAAAAACTGTTTTTT.

The rearrangement uses TRBV5-1 and TRBJ1-2, with 8 bases aligning to TRBD1. Germline CDR1 SGHRS, CDR2 YFSETQ. The CDR3 loop spans 15 amino acids. V lost 0 bases, J lost 8 bases, and 9 bases stayed unmatched. CDR3: CASSLVVGQDGGYTF. The CDR3 DNA reads TGCGCCAGCAGCTTGGTGGTGGGACAGGATGGAGGCTACACCTTC. Based on the CDR3 plus reference TRBV5-1 and TRBJ1-2, the full variable domain is KAGVTQTPRYLIKTRGQQVTLSCSPISGHRSVSWYQQTPGQGLQFLFEYFSETQRNKGNFPGRFSGRQFSNSRSEMNVSTLELGDSALYLCASSLVVGQDGGYTFGSGTRLTVV.

V and J are TRBV9 and TRBJ2-2, with a possible D match to TRBD1 (5 bases). CDR1 and CDR2 (germline): SGDLS, YYNGEE. The CDR3 loop spans 16 amino acids. Trimming removed 3 bases at V and 9 bases at J, with 21 bases between. The chain's CDR3 is CASSAQPRQYVWELFF. DNA for the CDR3: TGTGCCAGCAGCGCCCAGCCGAGACAGTACGTCTGGGAGCTGTTTTTT.

This clone was detected a few times. The rearrangement links TRBV12-5 to TRBJ1-5; D may be TRBD1 (5 bases). The CDR3 loop spans 15 amino acids. The V gene lost 1 base and the J gene lost 0 bases, with 7 bases spanning the gap. Germline V CDR1 and CDR2: LGHNT, FRNRAP. The CDR3 loop is CASGLGQSSNQPQHF. In nucleotides, the CDR3 is TGTGCTAGTGGTTTGGGACAGTCTAGCAATCAGCCCCAGCATTTT.

Here the CDR3 reads CASSLETAGANVLTF. The DNA for the CDR3 is TGCGCCAGCAGCTTGGAGACAGCCGGGGCCAACGTCCTGACTTTC. The gene calls are TRBV5-1 and TRBJ2-6, with a weak D call TRBD1 (5 bases). The CDR3 runs 15 residues. The ends were cut back, 0 bases at V and 4 bases at J, with 8 bases in the middle. The germline V gene has CDR1 SGHRS and CDR2 YFSETQ.

V is TRBV15 and J is TRBJ2-7; D might be TRBD2 (5 bases). The ends were cut back, 1 base at V and 4 bases at J, with 8 bases in the middle. The CDR3 is 13 amino acids. Germline loops: CDR1 LNHNV, CDR2 YYDKDF (reference sequence). This chain's CDR3 is CATSRGPGYEQYV. CDR3 bases: TGTGCCACCAGCAGAGGTCCGGGGTACGAGCAGTACGTC.

The chain links TRBV5-8 to TRBJ1-2, with unresolved D. The CDR3 has 11 amino acids. From germline, CDR1 is SGHTS and CDR2 YDEGEE. V gave up 0 bases and J gave up 7 bases, with 4 bases separating them. This CDR3 is CASSLVSGYTF. The CDR3 DNA sequence: TGTGCCAGCAGCTTGGTTTCTGGCTACACCTTC.

The V call is TRBV5-1, the J call TRBJ2-7; 14 nucleotides align to TRBD2. The CDR3 extends over 15 amino acids. The V gene's germline CDR1 is SGHRS and CDR2 YFSETQ. V trimming: 0 bases; J trimming: 5 bases; junction bases outside the gene matches: 1. The CDR3 DNA follows: TGCGCCAGCAGCTTGGGGACTAGCGGGGGGAACGAGCAGTACTTC. Translated, it gives CASSLGTSGGNEQYF.

The chain combines TRBV2 with TRBJ1-3; D not certain. Trimming took off 2 bases at V and 1 base at J, with 30 bases between the two ends. Germline lookup yields CDR1 SNHLY and CDR2 FYNNEI. This CDR3 comprises 22 residues. In DNA, the CDR3 is TGTGCCAGCAGTGAAAGGTCGCGGGGTTCAAGCGCTCCGTTGGTTTCTGGAAACACCATATATTTT. Translated, it gives CASSERSRGSSAPLVSGNTIYF.

This clone was observed a handful of times. The chain combines TRBV5-1 with TRBJ1-6; D gene uncertain. CDR1 is SGHRS and CDR2 is YFSETQ in the germline V gene. The CDR3 has 13 amino acids. Trimming left V 0 bases short and J 7 bases short, with 5 bases between. Here the CDR3 reads CASSLGRNSPLHF. The CDR3 DNA reads TGCGCCAGCAGCTTGGGTAGGAATTCACCCCTCCACTTT. Full variable domain (rest looked up from reference TRBV5-1 and TRBJ1-6): KAGVTQTPRYLIKTRGQQVTLSCSPISGHRSVSWYQQTPGQGLQFLFEYFSETQRNKGNFPGRFSGRQFSNSRSEMNVSTLELGDSALYLCASSLGRNSPLHFGNGTRLTVT.

The rearrangement uses TRBV6-5 and TRBJ2-7, with a tentative D call TRBD2 (5 bases). The CDR3 spans 15 residues. Trimming removed 0 bases from V and 4 bases from J, with 13 bases in between. The V gene's germline CDR1 is MNHEY and CDR2 SVGAGI. The CDR3, as DNA: TGTGCCAGCAGTTACTCGTCTGGACTTTCATACGAGCAGTACTTC. Amino acids: CASSYSSGLSYEQYF.

The chain is built from TRBV4-1 and TRBJ2-1, with D possibly being TRBD2 (7 bases). The CDR3 contains 15 residues. The germline CDR1 and CDR2 sequences are MGHRA and YSYEKL. V lost 1 base to trimming and J lost 8 bases, with 15 bases between them. CDR3 DNA: TGCGCCAGCAGCCAAGGGGCCGGGGGGCGCGATGAGCAGTTCTTC. It specifies CASSQGAGGRDEQFF.